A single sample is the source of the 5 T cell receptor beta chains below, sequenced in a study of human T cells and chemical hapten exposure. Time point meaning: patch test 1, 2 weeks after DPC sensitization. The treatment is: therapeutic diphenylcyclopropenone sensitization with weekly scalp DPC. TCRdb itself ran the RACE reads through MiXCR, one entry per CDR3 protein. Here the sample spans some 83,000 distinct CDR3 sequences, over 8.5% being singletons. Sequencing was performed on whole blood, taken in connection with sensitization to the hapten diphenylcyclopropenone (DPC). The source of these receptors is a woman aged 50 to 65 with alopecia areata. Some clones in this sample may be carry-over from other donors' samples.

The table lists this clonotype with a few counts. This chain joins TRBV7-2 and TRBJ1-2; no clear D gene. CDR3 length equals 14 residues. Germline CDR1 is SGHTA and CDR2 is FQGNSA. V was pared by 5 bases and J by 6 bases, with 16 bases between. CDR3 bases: TGTGCCAGCAGCCCTGGCCCCCAAGCAGATGGCTACACCTTC. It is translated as CASSPGPQADGYTF.

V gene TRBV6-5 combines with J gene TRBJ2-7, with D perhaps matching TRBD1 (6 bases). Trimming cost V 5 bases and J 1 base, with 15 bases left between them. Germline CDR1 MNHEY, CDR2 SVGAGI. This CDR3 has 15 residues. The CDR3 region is CASSPPAGDSYEQYF. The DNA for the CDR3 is TGTGCCAGCAGTCCGCCCGCAGGGGATTCCTACGAGCAGTACTTC.

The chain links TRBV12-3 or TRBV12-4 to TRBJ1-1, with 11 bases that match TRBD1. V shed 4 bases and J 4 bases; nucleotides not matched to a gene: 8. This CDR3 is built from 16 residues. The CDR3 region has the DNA TGTGCCAGCAGTTCCCGGGACAGGGGGTATGTCACTGAAGCTTTCTTT. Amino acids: CASSSRDRGYVTEAFF.

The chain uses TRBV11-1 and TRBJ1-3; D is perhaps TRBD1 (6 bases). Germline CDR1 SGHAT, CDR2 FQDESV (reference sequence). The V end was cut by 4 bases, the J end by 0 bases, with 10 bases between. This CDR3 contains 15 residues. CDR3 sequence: CASSYRDTSGNTIYF. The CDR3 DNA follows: TGTGCCAGCAGCTACCGGGACACCTCTGGAAACACCATATATTTT.

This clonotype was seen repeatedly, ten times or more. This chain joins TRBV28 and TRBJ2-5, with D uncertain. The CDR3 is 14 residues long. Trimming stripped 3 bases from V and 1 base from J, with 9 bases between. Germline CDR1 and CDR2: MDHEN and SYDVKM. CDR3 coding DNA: TGTGCCAGCAGTTTTAGCCAGTCCCAAGAGACCCAGTACTTC. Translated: CASSFSQSQETQYF.